The 17 T cell receptor beta chains in this list originate from one sample, sequenced in a study of a mutant IDH1 vaccine in newly diagnosed glioma. Time point reported: week 11, during vaccination. A single vaccine dose contained 300 ug of mutant IDH1 20-mer peptide, and topical imiquimod was used with it. No antigen is known for these receptors. Generated by immunoSEQ multiplex PCR, the TCRdb table keeps only in-frame clones and is missing some. The repertoire holds some 130,000 clones, with around 77% as singletons. The sample consisted of PBMCs, taken from a glioma patient whose treatment included an IDH1 peptide vaccine. Source of these receptors: a man in his forties or fifties with glioma.

The chain employs TRBV7-6 and TRBJ2-1; D is unclear. Germline V lookup: CDR1 SGHVS, CDR2 FNYEAQ. V shed 4 bases and J shed 2 bases, with 6 bases lying between them. This CDR3 has 13 amino acids. For the CDR3, the DNA is TGTGCCAGCAGCTCGACTGCCTACAATGAGCAGTTCTTC. This gives the protein CASSSTAYNEQFF.

This clone was found a few times. The chain uses TRBV2 and TRBJ2-5, with TRBD1 as a possible D gene (5 bases). Per germline, CDR1 SNHLY and CDR2 FYNNEI. The ends were cut back, 5 bases at V and 5 bases at J, with 18 bases in the middle. The CDR3 consists of 15 residues. The CDR3: CASSPGLDSLETQYF. CDR3 bases: TGTGCCAGCAGTCCCGGGCTAGACAGTCTGGAGACCCAGTACTTC.

The chain links TRBV30 to TRBJ2-7; D uncertain. CDR1 and CDR2 from the germline V gene are GTSNPN and SVGIG (reference sequence). The CDR3 is made up of 12 amino acids. V shed 4 bases and J shed 7 bases, with 14 bases lying between them. The chain's CDR3 is CAWITGLGEQYF. The CDR3 region has the DNA TGTGCCTGGATTACGGGCCTTGGTGAGCAGTACTTC.

This clone turned up a few times. The chain recombines TRBV7-6 with TRBJ2-3; 10 bases map to TRBD2. The CDR3 totals 17 residues. V dropped 1 base and J dropped 7; count of bases not matched to a gene: 11. Per the germline V gene, CDR1 is SGHVS and CDR2 is FNYEAQ. The CDR3 reads CASSLVAGGSLGNTQYF. The CDR3 DNA follows: TGTGCCAGCAGCTTAGTAGCGGGAGGCTCCCTGGGAAATACGCAGTATTTT.

The V and J genes are TRBV19 and TRBJ2-7, with D uncertain. Germline loops: CDR1 LNHDA, CDR2 SQIVND (reference sequence). This CDR3 is built from 14 residues. V shed 4 bases and J shed 2 bases, with 12 bases lying between them. CDR3: CASSSGAPPYEQYF. Written as DNA, the CDR3 is TGTGCCAGTAGTAGTGGAGCTCCCCCCTACGAGCAGTACTTC.

This clone has just a few counts. The rearrangement uses TRBV5-5 and TRBJ1-5; 8 nucleotides agree with TRBD1. Germline V gene lookup returns CDR1 SGHKS and CDR2 YYEKEE (reference sequence). The CDR3 runs to 14 residues. Unmatched junction bases numbered 6, after V lost 4 bases and J lost 6 bases. CDR3 DNA sequence: TGTGCCAGCAGCCCTCAGGGGGCGGCTCAGCCCCAGCATTTT. As protein: CASSPQGAAQPQHF.

The chain combines TRBV7-6 with TRBJ2-7; 9 nucleotides agree with TRBD2. The CDR3 contains 14 residues. V shed 1 base, J shed 2 bases, and the junction held 0 bases outside the gene matches. Germline V gene data show CDR1 as SGHVS and CDR2 as FNYEAQ. CDR3: CASSLVAGAYEQYF. As DNA, the CDR3 is TGTGCCAGCAGCTTAGTAGCGGGGGCCTACGAGCAGTACTTC. Full variable domain (missing parts from reference TRBV7-6 and TRBJ2-7): GAGVSQSPRYKVTKRGQDVALRCDPISGHVSLYWYRQALGQGPEFLTYFNYEAQQDKSGLPNDRFSAERPEGSISTLTIQRTEQRDSAMYRCASSLVAGAYEQYFGPGTRLTVT.

The V call is TRBV14, the J call TRBJ1-1, with D possibly being TRBD1 (5 bases). This CDR3 contains 14 residues. Germline loops: CDR1 SGHDN, CDR2 FVKESK. Trimming pared 4 bases from V and 3 bases from J, leaving 12 bases between. The CDR3 reads CASSPVGGYTEAFF. DNA for the CDR3: TGTGCCAGCAGCCCCGTCGGGGGGTACACTGAAGCTTTCTTT.

This chain uses TRBV4-3 with TRBJ1-4, with D uncertain. CDR1 LGHNA and CDR2 YSLEER come from the germline V gene. This CDR3 region has 16 residues. V was trimmed by 3 bases and J by 5 bases, leaving 16 bases between them. As DNA, the CDR3 is TGCGCCAGCAGCCAGTCTGGCGAGGGCCTCAATGAAAAACTGTTTTTT. Its protein is CASSQSGEGLNEKLFF.

This chain uses TRBV5-8 with TRBJ2-7; 7 bases line up with TRBD1. Germline V gene data show CDR1 as SGHTS and CDR2 as YDEGEE. With 4 bases clipped from V and 4 bases from J, the junction kept 8 bases outside the gene matches. This CDR3 region has 14 residues. The chain's CDR3 is CASSGRDSDYEQYF. The CDR3, as DNA: TGTGCCAGCAGCGGCCGGGACAGCGATTACGAGCAGTACTTC.

The CDR3 coding sequence is TGCGCCAGCAGTCCCGGCGACAGCTACGAGCAGTACTTC. Protein: CASSPGDSYEQYF. The rearrangement links TRBV5-1 to TRBJ2-7; TRBD1 might be the D (5 bases). CDR1 and CDR2 from the germline V gene are SGHRS and YFSETQ. CDR3 length equals 13 residues. V was pared by 5 bases and J by 3 bases, with 12 bases between.

V and J are TRBV14 and TRBJ1-4, with TRBD1 as a possible D gene (5 bases). V lost 0 bases and J lost 7, with 12 bases in between. Germline loops: CDR1 SGHDN, CDR2 FVKESK. The CDR3 length is 15 residues. For the CDR3, the DNA is TGTGCCAGCAGCCAAGACGGGGGAAGATTTGAAAAACTGTTTTTT. Translation: CASSQDGGRFEKLFF.

V usage is TRBV30 and J usage is TRBJ1-5; D ambiguous. The CDR3 is 13 residues long. Trimming took 0 bases from V and 3 from J, leaving 6 bases between them. CDR1 is GTSNPN and CDR2 is SVGIG in the germline V gene (reference sequence). The CDR3 loop reads CAWSVGINQPQHF. The DNA of the CDR3 is TGTGCCTGGAGTGTAGGGATCAATCAGCCCCAGCATTTT.

The chain combines TRBV14 with TRBJ2-5; perhaps D is TRBD1 or TRBD2 (5 bases each). Per germline, CDR1 SGHDN and CDR2 FVKESK. This CDR3 spans 15 amino acids. V gave up 6 bases and J gave up 7 bases, with 21 bases separating them. The CDR3 DNA sequence: TGTGCCAGCAGTCACTACAGAGGGATTAGGGGGACCCAGTACTTC. Translated: CASSHYRGIRGTQYF.

The chain employs TRBV4-3 and TRBJ1-4; D call uncertain. V lost 0 bases, J lost 4 bases, and 9 bases lay in between. Germline lookup yields CDR1 LGHNA and CDR2 YSLEER. The CDR3 runs to 15 residues. For the CDR3, the DNA is TGCGCCAGCAGCCAAGATCACAGAGTTAATGAAAAACTGTTTTTT. Protein product: CASSQDHRVNEKLFF.

The genes are TRBV11-2 and TRBJ2-1; 7 bases are shared with TRBD1. Losses at the gene ends were 1 base for V and 7 bases for J; bases not matched to a gene: 10. The CDR3 totals 16 residues. Germline loops: CDR1 SGHAT, CDR2 FQNNGV. DNA for the CDR3: TGTGCCAGCAGCTTAGGATACCGACAGGGAAGGAATGAGCAGTTCTTC. It yields the protein CASSLGYRQGRNEQFF.

J is TRBJ1-3 and V is TRBV19; D unresolved. V shed 7 bases and J shed 3 bases, with 13 bases lying between them. Germline V gene data show CDR1 as LNHDA and CDR2 as SQIVND (reference sequence). CDR3 length: 14 amino acids. CDR3: CASTENGFGNTIYF. The CDR3 nucleotides are TGTGCCAGTACCGAAAATGGGTTTGGAAACACCATATATTTT.